The text below deals with one TCR beta chain. Its antigen is not known. Total RNA (about 500 ng) served as template for TCR beta cDNA synthesis primed by a constant-region primer. Generation of the TCR beta libraries relied on three nested multiplex PCR rounds using slightly modified ARM-PCR. A C-beta reverse primer was combined with TRBV1-TRBV30 forward primers in the first two PCR rounds, and each round had roughly 9 cycles. MiXCR was run by TCRdb on the multiplex PCR reads, yielding one entry per CDR3 protein. This table has tens of thousands of distinct CDR3 sequences, more than 65% appearing once. Extraction of RNA together with DNA used roughly 20-32 mg of unsorted bulk tissue. Resection treated the patients' primary liver carcinoma. Tumor regions sampled: superior, inferior, left, right poles, and centre. These data are taken from a study of tumor-infiltrating lymphocytes in primary liver carcinoma. Findings of the study overall: No more than about 8-24% of top clones could be seen in all five tumor regions. Relative to blood, tumors carried a significantly larger fraction of the repertoire in their top 250 clones (p = 0.039).

Germline CDR1 reads SNHLY; CDR2 reads FYNNEI. Trimming at V came to 6 bases and at J to 8 bases, leaving 8 bases not matched to a gene. CDR3 size: 13 residues. The clonotype was recovered from a man aged 40-49 years with primary liver carcinoma and hepatitis B virus infection. Input material: liver tumor tissue from sampling region 1. Indicated subset: tumor region T1, superior pole. V usage is TRBV2 and J usage is TRBJ1-2; 8 bases agree with TRBD1. CDR3 nucleotides: TGTGCCAGCAGGAGGCAGGGGGCTCGGGGCTACACCTTC. Its protein product is CASRRQGARGYTF.